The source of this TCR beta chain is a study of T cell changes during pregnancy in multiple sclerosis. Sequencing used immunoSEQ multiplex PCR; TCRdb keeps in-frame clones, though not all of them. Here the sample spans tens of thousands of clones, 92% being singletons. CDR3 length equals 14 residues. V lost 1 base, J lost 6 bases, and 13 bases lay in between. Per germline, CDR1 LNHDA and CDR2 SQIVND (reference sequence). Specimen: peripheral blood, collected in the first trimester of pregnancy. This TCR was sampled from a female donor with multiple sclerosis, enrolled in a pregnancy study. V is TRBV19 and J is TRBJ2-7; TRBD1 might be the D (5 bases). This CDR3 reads CASSIGIGAAEQYF. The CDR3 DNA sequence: TGTGCCAGTAGTATAGGAATTGGGGCCGCCGAGCAGTACTTC. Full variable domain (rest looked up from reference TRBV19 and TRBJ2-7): DGGITQSPKYLFRKEGQNVTLSCEQNLNHDAMYWYRQDPGQGLRLIYYSQIVNDFQKGDIAEGYSVSREKKESFPLTVTSAQKNPTAFYLCASSIGIGAAEQYFGPGTRLTVT.